Detailed here is one T cell receptor (beta chain). The antigen is unknown. The CDR3 totals 14 residues. Germline CDR1 is MNHEY and CDR2 is SVGAGI. Trimming pared 5 bases from V and 4 bases from J, leaving 14 bases between. The PCR used 60 Vbeta and 13 Jbeta primers. The table came from immunoSEQ multiplex PCR; TCRdb's copy has only in-frame clones and leaves some out. The data show roughly 100,000 clones, more than 70% seen once. This specimen comes from a study of cytomegalovirus exposure and HLA in healthy donors. Study results and limitations: Immune exposure information available was restricted to CMV serostatus.

The chain carries TRBV6-5 and TRBJ1-1; possible D gene TRBD1, 5 bases. The sequencing sample was made of PBMCs. The TCR originated in a male donor in good health and CMV-seropositive. CDR3 nucleotides: TGTGCCAGCAGTCAACGGGGGAAAGGCACTGAAGCTTTCTTT. Translated: CASSQRGKGTEAFF.